This T cell receptor (beta chain) was recorded in a study of blood T cell repertoires in COVID-19. Source study methods: The assay estimated nucleated cells by amplifying reference gene primers. Clones were sequenced by immunoSEQ multiplex PCR, and TCRdb holds only the in-frame ones, with some missing. The V and J calls and clone size are taken from that table; D and trimming were inferred from the DNA. The repertoire includes fewer than 400,000 clones, just under 90% of them detected once, and 1.5% to 2% sits in the top ten. The V gene's germline CDR1 is MNHEY and CDR2 SVGAGI. V shed 6 bases and J shed 0 bases, with 11 bases lying between them. This CDR3 contains 15 residues. Recovery among Cohort 3 donors was established by two negative PCRs, clearance, or symptom resolution.

The receptor was derived from a woman under 40 who had recovered from COVID-19. The genes are TRBV6-5 and TRBJ2-2; no firm D call. Specimen: PBMCs or T cells enriched from blood (not recorded which). CDR3 coding DNA: TGTGCCAGCAGATCTAGGAACGCGAACACCGGGGAGCTGTTTTTT. Encoded protein: CASRSRNANTGELFF.